This T cell receptor (beta chain) was found in a study of blood T cell repertoires in COVID-19. Study information: Collection of acute and convalescent COVID-19 samples took place in the United States, Italy and Spain. From T cells, B-cell-depleted T cells, or PBMCs came the material, which was cDNA or gDNA.

As handled by the study authors: Estimation of nucleated cell counts relied on the amplification of reference gene primers. Libraries were prepared by immunoSEQ multiplex PCR; TCRdb keeps only in-frame clonotypes and omits some of them. V and J calls and clone size are as listed in that table; D and trimming were resolved from the DNA. The table lists 200,000 to 250,000 clones, more than 75% of them singletons. The CDR3 is 15 residues long. Looked up from germline, CDR1 is SQVTM and CDR2 is ANQGSEA. V lost 5 bases and J 0 bases, leaving 16 bases between the germline ends. The source of this sequence is a woman between 25 and 40 years old who had recovered from COVID-19. The genes are TRBV29-1 and TRBJ1-1; D is possibly TRBD1 (5 bases). The sample comprised peripheral blood. The CDR3 DNA follows: TGCAGCGTTACTAGCCAGGGAGGGGTGAACACTGAAGCTTTCTTT. It is translated as CSVTSQGGVNTEAFF.